The sample holds many counts of the clone carrying this T cell receptor (beta chain). Its antigen is still unknown. Germline V gene data show CDR1 as SGHKS and CDR2 as YYEKEE (reference sequence). This CDR3 comprises 14 residues. Trimming cost V 2 bases and J 8 bases, with 13 bases left between them. The data were obtained in a study of T cell repertoires in cytomegalovirus infection. TCRdb fed the reads into MiXCR, producing one record per CDR3 protein. The repertoire holds 45,000 to 55,000 distinct CDR3 sequences, with roughly 19% as singletons. Findings of the study overall: The ex vivo response was dominated by HLA-C-restricted CMV-specific TCR beta clonotypes.

This clonotype was sampled from a human donor in good health (CMV status not recorded). Some clones in this sample may be carry-over from other donors' samples. This sample comprised CD8+ T cells from cultured PBMCs, obtained from culture after CMV antigen stimulation. The chain has TRBV5-5 and TRBJ2-2, with D maybe TRBD1 (6 bases). The CDR3 here is CASSLQQGIGELFF. The CDR3 DNA reads TGTGCCAGCAGCTTACAACAGGGTATTGGGGAGCTGTTTTTT. The full variable domain, its missing parts supplied by reference TRBV5-5 and TRBJ2-2, is DAGVTQSPTHLIKTRGQQVTLRCSPISGHKSVSWYQQVLGQGPQFIFQYYEKEERGRGNFPDRFSARQFPNYSSELNVNALLLGDSALYLCASSLQQGIGELFFGEGSRLTVL.